This T cell receptor (beta chain) comes out of a study of blood T cell repertoires in COVID-19. Turning to the study itself: T cells, B-cell-depleted T cells, or PBMCs supplied cDNA or gDNA.

Trimming pared 0 bases from V and 3 bases from J, leaving 10 bases between. The CDR3 loop spans 14 amino acids. Germline loops: CDR1 SGHKS, CDR2 YYEKEE (reference sequence). Libraries were prepared by immunoSEQ multiplex PCR; TCRdb keeps only in-frame clonotypes and omits some of them. The sample consists of hundreds of thousands of clones, around 92% of them appearing once. The V and J genes are TRBV5-5 and TRBJ2-7; D not certain. Material: PBMCs or T cells enriched from blood (not recorded which). This sequence was found in a woman in her twenties or thirties who had recovered from COVID-19. DNA for the CDR3: TGTGCCAGCAGCTTGGGTGTGTCCGTCTACGAGCAGTACTTC. Amino acid sequence: CASSLGVSVYEQYF.